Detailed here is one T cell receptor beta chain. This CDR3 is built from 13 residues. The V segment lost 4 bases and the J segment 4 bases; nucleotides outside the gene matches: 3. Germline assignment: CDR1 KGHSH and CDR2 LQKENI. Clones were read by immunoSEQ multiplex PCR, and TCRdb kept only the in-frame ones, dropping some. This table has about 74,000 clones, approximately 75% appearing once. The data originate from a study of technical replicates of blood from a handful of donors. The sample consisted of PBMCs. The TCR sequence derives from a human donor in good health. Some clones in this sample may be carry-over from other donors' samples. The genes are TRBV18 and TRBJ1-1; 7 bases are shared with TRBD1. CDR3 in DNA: TGTGCCAGCTCACAGGGGGCAGGCACTGAAGCTTTCTTT. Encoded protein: CASSQGAGTEAFF.